The 18 T cell receptor beta chains below come from one sample, sequenced in a study of shared clonotypes between healthy human individuals. Profiled with immunoSEQ multiplex PCR; TCRdb holds only in-frame clones, not every one. Here the sample spans fewer than 850,000 clones, about nine tenths being singletons. What was sequenced was memory CD8+ T cells from PBMCs. Subset of the sample: CD45RO+ cells pooled with CCR7-negative TemRA cells. The receptor set was obtained from a man aged 18 to 29 in good health. Some clones in this sample may be carry-over from other donors' samples.

The rearrangement uses TRBV2 and TRBJ2-3; 8 nucleotides line up with TRBD1. The CDR3 has 16 amino acids. Germline trimming cut 1 base from V and 0 bases from J; bases unmatched to any gene: 3. Germline V lookup: CDR1 SNHLY, CDR2 FYNNEI. In DNA form, the CDR3 reads TGTGCCAGCAGTGAAGGGACAGGGTTGAGCACAGATACGCAGTATTTT. It codes for CASSEGTGLSTDTQYF.

This clone was seen a handful of times. V and J are TRBV9 and TRBJ1-1; the match to TRBD1 covers 8 bases. There are 17 residues in the CDR3. Germline V gene data show CDR1 as SGDLS and CDR2 as YYNGEE. V was pared by 0 bases and J by 2 bases, with 9 bases of the junction left unmatched. CDR3 residues: CASSVDGQGSINTEAFF. CDR3 bases: TGTGCCAGCAGCGTAGATGGACAGGGATCAATCAACACTGAAGCTTTCTTT. The whole variable domain, filled in from reference TRBV9 and TRBJ1-1, reads DSGVTQTPKHLITATGQRVTLRCSPRSGDLSVYWYQQSLDQGLQFLIQYYNGEERAKGNILERFSAQQFPDLHSELNLSSLELGDSALYFCASSVDGQGSINTEAFFGQGTRLTVV.

This rearrangement joins TRBV9 to TRBJ1-2, with 7 bases matching TRBD1. The CDR3 spans 15 residues. The junction had 7 bases not matched to a gene; V was cut back by 4 bases and J by 1 base. Germline CDR1 is SGDLS and CDR2 is YYNGEE. DNA for the CDR3: TGTGCCAGCAGCAACGGCGGACAGGATAACTATGGCTACACCTTC. It translates to CASSNGGQDNYGYTF.

V gene TRBV4-1 combines with J gene TRBJ2-1; TRBD2 is a possible D gene (6 bases). Germline V gene data show CDR1 as MGHRA and CDR2 as YSYEKL. V lost 8 bases to trimming and J lost 3 bases, with 11 bases between them. This CDR3 is built from 13 residues. The CDR3: CASGGVGYNEQFF. In nucleotides, the CDR3 is TGCGCCAGCGGCGGGGTCGGCTACAATGAGCAGTTCTTC.

Comment on this clone: At the DNA level, this CDR3 is encoded by other sequences in the same sample as well. V and J are TRBV6-6 and TRBJ2-7, with TRBD2 identical over 7 bases. Germline loops: CDR1 MNHNY, CDR2 SVGAGI (reference sequence). V shed 0 bases and J 3 bases; nucleotides not matched to a gene: 2. The CDR3 is 14 amino acids. The CDR3 coding sequence is TGTGCCAGCAGTTACTCGTCGGGAGGCTACGAGCAGTACTTC. This encodes CASSYSSGGYEQYF.

The chain joins TRBV27 to TRBJ1-1; maybe TRBD1 (6 bases). The germline gives CDR1 MNHEY, CDR2 SMNVEV (reference sequence). V was cut by 5 bases and J by 7 bases, with 23 bases left in between. This CDR3 is 16 amino acids long. The CDR3 region has the DNA TGTGCCAGCAGTCCCATCTGGGTAGGGGGGGGTGGTGAAGCTTTCTTT. The encoded protein is CASSPIWVGGGGEAFF.

There are a few counts of this clone. V usage is TRBV11-1 and J usage is TRBJ1-2; D call uncertain. The CDR3 runs 15 residues. Trimming stripped 5 bases from V and 2 bases from J, with 15 bases between. CDR1 and CDR2 from the germline V gene are SGHAT and FQDESV (reference sequence). The CDR3 spells CASSLEGGRNYGYTF. The DNA of the CDR3 is TGTGCCAGCAGCCTTGAAGGAGGGAGGAACTATGGCTACACCTTC.

This chain connects TRBV30 to TRBJ2-4; D is perhaps TRBD1 (6 bases). V was shortened by 5 bases and J by 4 bases, with 6 bases between the two germline ends. The CDR3 loop spans 11 amino acids. Germline assignment: CDR1 GTSNPN and CDR2 SVGIG (reference sequence). CDR3 residues: CAWGQKNIQYF. DNA for the CDR3: TGTGCCTGGGGACAGAAAAACATTCAGTACTTC.

The chain carries TRBV6-5 and TRBJ2-7; the D call may be TRBD1 or TRBD2 (5 bases each). CDR3 length: 15 amino acids. Germline CDR1 reads MNHEY; CDR2 reads SVGAGI. Trimming stripped 6 bases from V and 3 bases from J, with 18 bases between. The CDR3 here is CASSWTAGTLYEQYF. The DNA of the CDR3 is TGTGCCAGCAGCTGGACGGCCGGGACGCTCTACGAGCAGTACTTC.

The gene calls are TRBV7-3 and TRBJ2-3; 9 bases match TRBD1. Germline assignment: CDR1 SGHTA and CDR2 FQGTGA. CDR3 size: 16 residues. J was trimmed by 3 bases and V by 4 bases; bases with no gene match: 8. The CDR3 DNA reads TGTGCCAGCAGCTCCACGACAGGGGGAAGGACAGATACGCAGTATTTT. It is translated as CASSSTTGGRTDTQYF.

The rearrangement joins TRBV4-3 to TRBJ2-5; D not certain. V lost 0 bases, J lost 5 bases, and 13 bases lay in between. Germline CDR1 and CDR2: LGHNA and YSLEER. The CDR3 has 15 amino acids. CDR3 nucleotides: TGCGCCAGCAGCCAAGATGACCGGTGGCTTGAGACCCAGTACTTC. Translating it yields CASSQDDRWLETQYF.

The chain employs TRBV7-6 and TRBJ2-3; maybe TRBD2 (5 bases). The ends were cut back, 4 bases at V and 4 bases at J, with 12 bases in the middle. This CDR3 region has 14 residues. The germline V gene has CDR1 SGHVS and CDR2 FNYEAQ. The CDR3 nucleotides are TGTGCCAGCAGCTCCCCACTAGGCCCAGATACGCAGTATTTT. Translated: CASSSPLGPDTQYF. The variable domain in full, completed from reference TRBV7-6 and TRBJ2-3, reads GAGVSQSPRYKVTKRGQDVALRCDPISGHVSLYWYRQALGQGPEFLTYFNYEAQQDKSGLPNDRFSAERPEGSISTLTIQRTEQRDSAMYRCASSSPLGPDTQYFGPGTRLTVL.

Remarks on this clone: Other DNA sequences in this sample translate to the same CDR3. V is TRBV9 and J is TRBJ2-7; D possibly corresponds to TRBD1 (7 bases). Germline V gene data show CDR1 as SGDLS and CDR2 as YYNGEE. The CDR3 consists of 14 residues. Deletions cut 0 bases from V and 3 bases from J, with 10 bases between. The CDR3 protein is CASSVGQGGYEQYF. The CDR3 region has the DNA TGTGCCAGCAGCGTAGGGCAGGGGGGCTACGAGCAGTACTTC.

The chain recombines TRBV11-2 with TRBJ1-1; no clear D. V was trimmed by 3 bases and J by 6 bases, leaving 14 bases between them. Germline CDR1 and CDR2: SGHAT and FQNNGV. This CDR3 has 14 amino acids. The chain's CDR3 is CASSLTPAGSEAFF. CDR3 coding DNA: TGTGCCAGCAGCTTGACCCCGGCCGGGTCTGAAGCTTTCTTT. Filled out from reference TRBV11-2 and TRBJ1-1, the complete variable domain reads EAGVAQSPRYKIIEKRQSVAFWCNPISGHATLYWYQQILGQGPKLLIQFQNNGVVDDSQLPKDRFSAERLKGVDSTLKIQPAKLEDSAVYLCASSLTPAGSEAFFGQGTRLTVV.

This chain uses TRBV4-2 with TRBJ1-5; TRBD1 might be the D (5 bases). V lost 4 bases and J lost 3, with 13 bases in between. Germline CDR1 LGHNA, CDR2 YNFKEQ. The CDR3 is 15 residues long. This CDR3 is CASSPIRQLNQPQHF. CDR3 nucleotides: TGTGCCAGCAGCCCGATTCGACAGCTCAATCAGCCCCAGCATTTT.

V usage is TRBV6-1 and J usage is TRBJ2-1; 10 bases line up with TRBD1. Trimming took 8 bases from V and 7 from J; bases not matched to a gene: 11. CDR3 length: 15 amino acids. Germline V lookup: CDR1 MNHNS, CDR2 SASEGT. DNA of the CDR3: TGTGCCAGCCTCGGAGGGACAGGGGAGGTGAATGAGCAGTTCTTC. Amino acid sequence: CASLGGTGEVNEQFF.

J is TRBJ2-7 and V is TRBV4-2; D is tentatively TRBD1 or TRBD2 (7 bases each). This CDR3 contains 16 residues. V was cut by 4 bases and J by 5 bases, with 21 bases left in between. Per the germline V gene, CDR1 is LGHNA and CDR2 is YNFKEQ. CDR3 residues: CASSPFQGEGVDEQYF. The DNA of the CDR3 is TGTGCCAGCAGCCCTTTTCAGGGGGAGGGAGTCGACGAGCAGTACTTC.

The chain joins TRBV7-9 to TRBJ1-2; 9 nucleotides match TRBD1. The junction had 10 bases not matched to a gene; V was cut back by 2 bases and J by 3 bases. Germline CDR1 and CDR2: SEHNR and FQNEAQ (reference sequence). The length of the CDR3 is 17 residues. The CDR3 nucleotides read TGTGCCAGCAGCTTAACTATTAAGGACAGGGGCCACTATGGCTACACCTTC. Amino acid sequence: CASSLTIKDRGHYGYTF.